This TCR beta chain is drawn from a study of CD8+ T cells in alopecia areata. Study details: Female C3H/HeJ mice aged 7-10 weeks were given skin from C3H/HeJ graft donors, roughly 6-13 months old, that had spontaneous alopecia. Study results and caveats: Researchers reported that TCR sharing among patients proved less clear than in mice, possibly HLA-linked. Lesional scalp, especially alopecia totalis/universalis, showed higher clonality than normal scalp. Resident alphabeta T cells of normal skin are also sequenced in scalp samples.

Looked up from germline, CDR1 is FNHDT and CDR2 is SITEND (reference sequence). This CDR3 has 15 residues. V dropped 5 bases and J dropped 0; count of bases not matched to a gene: 4. This clone has just a few counts. No antigen is known for it. Gene names are the mouse ones. Sequencing ends 4 residues short of the CDR3 end; the germline J gene provides the rest. TCR sequencing used cDNA made by reverse transcription of extracted RNA. TCRdb's table, derived via immunoSEQ multiplex PCR, lists solely in-frame clones and lacks some. There are approximately 280,000 clones in the sample, none observed a single time. A sort of pooled cutaneous lymph node cells used CD4, CD8alpha, NKG2D, NKG2ACE and other stains.

The sequencing sample was made of CD4+ T cells sorted from a lymph node. V is TRBV19 and J is TRBJ1-1; the match to TRBD1 covers 10 bases. This receptor was obtained from a C3H/HeJ mouse with alopecia areata. The MHC haplotype recorded for the strain is H2-k. The CDR3 DNA, read in part, is TGTGCCAGCAGGCGGACAGGGGGGGCAAACACA. Its protein product is CASRRTGGANT. The whole CDR3 sequence is CASRRTGGANTEVFF.